This entry lists 8 T cell receptor beta chains sequenced from one sample in a study of shared clonotypes between healthy human individuals. Data came from immunoSEQ multiplex PCR; TCRdb stores just in-frame clones and leaves some out. The sample yields about a million clones, approximately 75% seen once. Input material: memory CD4+ T cells from PBMCs. Subset defined: CD45RA-negative fraction. These receptor sequences come from a man between 18 and 35 years old in good health. Some clones in this sample may be carry-over from other donors' samples.

V gene TRBV14 combines with J gene TRBJ1-1; D may be TRBD1 (6 bases). This CDR3 region has 14 residues. Germline assignment: CDR1 SGHDN and CDR2 FVKESK. V was clipped by 0 bases and J by 8 bases, with 13 bases between them. The CDR3 reads CASSQDRQGREAFF. The CDR3 bases are TGTGCCAGCAGCCAAGATCGGCAGGGGAGGGAAGCTTTCTTT.

This clone was seen just once. The rearrangement joins TRBV29-1 to TRBJ2-1; no definite D call. Trimming removed 4 bases at V and 8 bases at J, with 9 bases between. This CDR3 region has 11 residues. The germline V gene encodes CDR1 SQVTM and CDR2 ANQGSEA. The CDR3 DNA follows: TGCAGCGTTGCGAGAGACTATGAGCAGTTCTTC. Translating it yields CSVARDYEQFF.

This rearrangement joins TRBV9 to TRBJ2-3, with D possibly being TRBD2 (6 bases). The V gene lost 3 bases and the J gene lost 2 bases, with 10 bases spanning the gap. The CDR3 has 14 amino acids. Germline loops: CDR1 SGDLS, CDR2 YYNGEE. The CDR3 DNA follows: TGTGCCAGCAGCGGATTAGCGGCCACAGATACGCAGTATTTT. It encodes CASSGLAATDTQYF.

The chain carries TRBV7-8 and TRBJ1-1; no firm D call. With 2 bases removed from V and 1 base from J, the gap between germline ends came to 5 bases. The V gene's germline CDR1 is SGHVS and CDR2 FQNEAQ. The CDR3 is made up of 13 amino acids. The CDR3 is CASSLPRNTEAFF. CDR3 sequence (DNA): TGTGCCAGCAGCTTACCCCGGAACACTGAAGCTTTCTTT.

The J gene is TRBJ2-7, the V gene TRBV6-1; weak D call: TRBD2 (6 bases). Deletions cut 8 bases from V and 12 bases from J, with 14 bases between. The CDR3 is 10 residues long. The germline CDR1 and CDR2 sequences are MNHNS and SASEGT. The CDR3 DNA reads TGTGCCAGCTTAGAACCGGGACTGTACTTC. Amino acid sequence: CASLEPGLYF.

This sequence joins TRBV6-1 and TRBJ2-7, with D tentatively TRBD1 or TRBD2 (5 bases each). CDR1 MNHNS and CDR2 SASEGT come from the germline V gene. Trimming left V 10 bases short and J 6 bases short, with 19 bases between. The CDR3 has 13 residues. The CDR3 spells CATTRVAGSEQYF. The DNA of the CDR3 is TGTGCCACCACGAGGGTCGCAGGGAGCGAGCAGTACTTC.

The chain has TRBV7-2 and TRBJ2-3, with D maybe TRBD2 (6 bases). V dropped 3 bases and J dropped 9 bases, with 19 bases sitting between them. The germline gives CDR1 SGHTA, CDR2 FQGNSA. The CDR3 is made up of 15 amino acids. The CDR3 DNA reads as TGTGCCAGCAGCTTCGAAGGAACGGGGGTCTTGACGCAGTATTTT. It specifies CASSFEGTGVLTQYF.

For this clone: Other nucleotide sequences from this sample produce the same CDR3. This CDR3 is CASSPGQGVYEQYF. In DNA form, the CDR3 reads TGTGCCAGCTCACCCGGTCAAGGGGTCTACGAGCAGTACTTC. This chain uses TRBV18 with TRBJ2-7, with D possibly matching TRBD1 (5 bases). V was trimmed by 3 bases and J by 3 bases, leaving 12 bases between them. Germline V gives CDR1 KGHSH, CDR2 LQKENI. This CDR3 is 14 amino acids long. The full variable domain, with the rest looked up from reference TRBV18 and TRBJ2-7, is NAGVMQNPRHLVRRRGQEARLRCSPMKGHSHVYWYRQLPEEGLKFMVYLQKENIIDESGMPKERFSAEFPKEGPSILRIQQVVRGDSAAYFCASSPGQGVYEQYFGPGTRLTVT.